Below, 21 T cell receptor beta chains from the same sample are listed, as sequenced in a study of CD8 T cells in Susac syndrome. When the RNA was reverse transcribed, random hexamers were used with an input of roughly 0.45 to 1 ug. TCRdb reanalysed the immunoSEQ multiplex PCR reads using MiXCR and keeps one entry per CDR3 protein. The sample consists of around 300,000 distinct CDR3 sequences, roughly 90% of them appearing once. Sequenced material: CD8+ T cells from PBMCs. The receptors come from a human donor with multiple sclerosis.

The chain carries TRBV28 and TRBJ2-2, with 12 bases aligning to TRBD2. V was pared by 5 bases and J by 4 bases, with 11 bases of the junction left unmatched. The CDR3 contains 18 residues. Germline V gives CDR1 MDHEN, CDR2 SYDVKM. The DNA of the CDR3 is TGTGCCAGCAGTCACCCAGGGCTAGCGGGAGGGGGCACCGGGGAGCTGTTTTTT. The encoded protein is CASSHPGLAGGGTGELFF.

The V call is TRBV9, the J call TRBJ1-2; D not resolved. Germline CDR1 reads SGDLS; CDR2 reads YYNGEE. V lost 4 bases, J lost 4 bases, and 17 bases lay in between. This CDR3 spans 15 amino acids. CDR3 protein: CASSSRPGGSYGYTF. Written as DNA, the CDR3 is TGTGCCAGCAGCTCCCGCCCCGGCGGGTCCTATGGCTACACCTTC.

The chain couples TRBV27 to TRBJ1-1; D is ambiguous. V was trimmed by 1 base and J by 1 base, leaving 4 bases between them. Per the germline V gene, CDR1 is MNHEY and CDR2 is SMNVEV (reference sequence). This CDR3 comprises 13 residues. The CDR3 region is CASSLWRNTEAFF. The CDR3 DNA is TGTGCCAGCAGTTTATGGCGGAACACTGAAGCTTTCTTT.

The rearrangement links TRBV2 to TRBJ1-4; TRBD1 is a possible D gene (5 bases). There are 14 residues in the CDR3. V lost 6 bases and J 7 bases, leaving 15 bases between the germline ends. CDR1 is SNHLY, CDR2 FYNNEI, per germline. The CDR3 loop is CASRKGRGGEKLFF. CDR3 bases: TGTGCCAGCAGGAAAGGAAGGGGAGGTGAAAAACTGTTTTTT.

The V call is TRBV6-5, the J call TRBJ2-3, with TRBD1 as a possible D gene (6 bases). The CDR3 consists of 14 residues. CDR1 and CDR2 (germline): MNHEY, SVGAGI. V was trimmed by 0 bases and J by 6 bases, leaving 10 bases between them. The chain's CDR3 is CASSYSGQFDTQYF. The DNA of the CDR3 is TGTGCCAGCAGTTACTCTGGACAGTTTGATACGCAGTATTTT.

This clonotype came up once. The genes are TRBV28 and TRBJ2-3; 7 nucleotides agree with TRBD2. The CDR3 is 18 residues long. After removal of 4 bases from V and 3 bases from J, the junction contained 16 bases not matched to a gene. The germline V gene encodes CDR1 MDHEN and CDR2 SYDVKM. The CDR3 loop is CASSSTVPKRDKTDTQYF. The DNA for the CDR3 is TGTGCCAGCAGTTCCACCGTTCCTAAGCGGGATAAGACAGATACGCAGTATTTT.

V and J are TRBV28 and TRBJ1-1, with a tentative D call TRBD1 (6 bases). CDR3 length equals 17 residues. Germline V gene lookup returns CDR1 MDHEN and CDR2 SYDVKM. Trimming stripped 1 base from V and 5 bases from J, with 20 bases between. CDR3 sequence: CASSLLFGGRGGTEAFF. DNA for the CDR3: TGTGCCAGCAGTTTATTGTTTGGGGGCAGGGGAGGAACTGAAGCTTTCTTT.

This chain links TRBV5-1 with TRBJ1-1; TRBD1 is a possible D gene (5 bases). The V gene lost 4 bases and the J gene lost 4 bases, with 20 bases spanning the gap. The CDR3 covers 16 residues. Per germline, CDR1 SGHRS and CDR2 YFSETQ. The CDR3 nucleotides read TGCGCCAGCAGCCCCCCGCGGGGCGAGGCGGGCACTGAAGCTTTCTTT. This codes for CASSPPRGEAGTEAFF.

The chain links TRBV9 to TRBJ2-7; D might be TRBD1 (5 bases). CDR1 is SGDLS, CDR2 YYNGEE, per germline. V lost 0 bases to trimming and J lost 2 bases, with 6 bases between them. This CDR3 region has 13 residues. In DNA, the CDR3 is TGTGCCAGCAGCGTAGAGGGGACCTACGAGCAGTACTTC. It codes for CASSVEGTYEQYF.

The chain has TRBV12-3 or TRBV12-4 and TRBJ2-3; 8 positions agree with TRBD2. The length of the CDR3 is 14 residues. Trimming at V came to 6 bases and at J to 3 bases, leaving 5 bases not matched to a gene. In DNA, the CDR3 is TGTGCCAGCAGCGGACTAGCTCTGACAGATACGCAGTATTTT. It is translated as CASSGLALTDTQYF.

This chain links TRBV29-1 with TRBJ1-1, with 7 bases lining up with TRBD1. Per germline, CDR1 SQVTM and CDR2 ANQGSEA. The V segment lost 6 bases and the J segment 0 bases; nucleotides outside the gene matches: 4. This CDR3 region has 13 residues. Written as DNA, the CDR3 is TGCAGCGTCGAACAGGGGATGAACACTGAAGCTTTCTTT. This codes for CSVEQGMNTEAFF.

The chain carries TRBV5-1 and TRBJ1-1; unclear D gene. In germline, CDR1 is SGHRS, CDR2 YFSETQ. The germline V and J ends were trimmed by 6 bases and 11 bases, with 20 bases remaining between them. The CDR3 sequence is 13 residues long. CDR3 DNA sequence: TGCGCCAGCACCCGTCACCTCCTTGCGAAGGCTTTCTTT. It yields the protein CASTRHLLAKAFF.

The chain has TRBV11-2 and TRBJ2-1, with D hard to call. This CDR3 is built from 17 residues. The V and J ends lost 0 bases and 2 bases respectively, with 14 bases between them. Looked up from germline, CDR1 is SGHAT and CDR2 is FQNNGV. CDR3 loop: CASSLEKWGNTYNEQFF. CDR3 bases: TGTGCCAGCAGCTTAGAGAAATGGGGAAATACCTACAATGAGCAGTTCTTC.

This clonotype showed up just once. The rearrangement joins TRBV4-3 to TRBJ1-2, with D unclear. The ends were cut back, 1 base at V and 2 bases at J, with 14 bases in the middle. CDR3 length: 16 residues. Germline CDR1 and CDR2: LGHNA and YSLEER. The CDR3 region has the DNA TGCGCCAGCAGCCAAGTGGTTCTTTCCGGGAACTATGGCTACACCTTC. Translation gives CASSQVVLSGNYGYTF.

This rearrangement joins TRBV27 to TRBJ2-3; 11 bases map to TRBD1. From germline, CDR1 is MNHEY and CDR2 SMNVEV (reference sequence). The CDR3 consists of 15 residues. With V trimmed by 5 bases and J by 5 bases, 6 bases remained unmatched. In nucleotides, the CDR3 is TGTGCCAGCAGTCCCGGGACAGGGGGGGGAGATACGCAGTATTTT. Its translation is CASSPGTGGGDTQYF.

The V call is TRBV4-2, the J call TRBJ2-7, with TRBD1 matching over 10 bases. There are 15 residues in the CDR3. Germline CDR1 and CDR2: LGHNA and YNFKEQ. V shed 0 bases, J shed 7 bases, and the junction held 6 bases outside the gene matches. CDR3 region: CASSQDGTGDREQYF. The CDR3 DNA follows: TGTGCCAGCAGCCAAGACGGGACAGGGGATCGGGAGCAGTACTTC.

This chain joins TRBV9 and TRBJ1-4, with D maybe TRBD1 (6 bases). V was shortened by 2 bases and J by 8 bases, with 16 bases between the two germline ends. Germline lookup yields CDR1 SGDLS and CDR2 YYNGEE. This CDR3 is 15 amino acids long. For the CDR3, the DNA is TGTGCCAGCAGCGTTGCAGGGAGAGGGGGAGAAAAACTGTTTTTT. Its protein is CASSVAGRGGEKLFF.

The CDR3: CAWSSGDANTEAFF. The CDR3 DNA reads as TGTGCCTGGAGTAGTGGGGACGCGAACACTGAAGCTTTCTTT. The genes are TRBV30 and TRBJ1-1, with D perhaps matching TRBD1 (5 bases). The CDR3 contains 14 residues. V was cut by 2 bases and J by 1 base, with 11 bases left in between. Looked up from germline, CDR1 is GTSNPN and CDR2 is SVGIG (reference sequence).

The chain recombines TRBV10-3 with TRBJ2-5; D ambiguous. Per germline, CDR1 ENHRY and CDR2 SYGVKD. CDR3 length: 16 amino acids. V was clipped by 6 bases and J by 2 bases, with 19 bases between them. The CDR3 loop reads CAISRDHTRNQETQYF. The CDR3 region has the DNA TGTGCCATCAGCAGAGACCATACCAGGAATCAAGAGACCCAGTACTTC.

This sequence joins TRBV4-3 and TRBJ2-7; D might be TRBD1 (6 bases). The germline CDR1 and CDR2 sequences are LGHNA and YSLEER. V shed 5 bases and J shed 3 bases, with 20 bases lying between them. The CDR3 is 16 residues long. This CDR3 reads CASSVNRDTRFYEQYF. The CDR3 DNA sequence: TGCGCCAGCAGCGTAAACCGGGACACGAGATTCTACGAGCAGTACTTC.

The chain uses TRBV6-2 or TRBV6-3 and TRBJ1-1; D ambiguous. CDR1 is MNHEY and CDR2 is SVGEGT in the germline V gene. V was pared by 2 bases and J by 4 bases, with 8 bases between. There are 13 residues in the CDR3. CDR3 residues: CASSYPAVTEAFF. DNA of the CDR3: TGTGCCAGCAGTTACCCGGCAGTCACTGAAGCTTTCTTT.